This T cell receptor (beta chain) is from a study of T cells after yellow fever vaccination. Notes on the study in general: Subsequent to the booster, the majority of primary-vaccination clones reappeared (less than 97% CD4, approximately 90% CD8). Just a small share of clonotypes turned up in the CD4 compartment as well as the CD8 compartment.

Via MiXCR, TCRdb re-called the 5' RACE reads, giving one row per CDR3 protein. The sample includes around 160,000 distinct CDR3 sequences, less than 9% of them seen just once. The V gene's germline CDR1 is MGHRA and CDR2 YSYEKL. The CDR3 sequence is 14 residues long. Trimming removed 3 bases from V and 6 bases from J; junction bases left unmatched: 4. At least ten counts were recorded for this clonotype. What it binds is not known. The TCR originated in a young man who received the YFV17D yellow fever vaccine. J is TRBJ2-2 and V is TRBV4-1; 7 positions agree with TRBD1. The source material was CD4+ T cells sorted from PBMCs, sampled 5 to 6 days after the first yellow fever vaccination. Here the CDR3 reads CASSHNRGSGELFF. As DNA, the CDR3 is TGCGCCAGCAGCCACAACAGGGGTTCCGGGGAGCTGTTTTTT.